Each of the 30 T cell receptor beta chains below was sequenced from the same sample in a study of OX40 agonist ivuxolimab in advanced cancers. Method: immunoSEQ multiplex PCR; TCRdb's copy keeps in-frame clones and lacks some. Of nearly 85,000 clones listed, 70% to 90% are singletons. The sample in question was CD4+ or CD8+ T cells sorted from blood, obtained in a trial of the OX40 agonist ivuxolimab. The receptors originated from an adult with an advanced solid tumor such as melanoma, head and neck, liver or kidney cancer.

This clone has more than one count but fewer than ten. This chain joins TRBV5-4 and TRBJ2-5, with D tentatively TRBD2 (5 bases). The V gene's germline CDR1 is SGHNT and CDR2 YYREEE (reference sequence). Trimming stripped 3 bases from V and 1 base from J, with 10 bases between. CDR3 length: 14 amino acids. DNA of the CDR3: TGTGCCAGCAGCTCAGGACTGGCCCAAGAGACCCAGTACTTC. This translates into CASSSGLAQETQYF. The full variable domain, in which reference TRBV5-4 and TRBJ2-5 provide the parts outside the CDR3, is ETGVTQSPTHLIKTRGQQVTLRCSSQSGHNTVSWYQQALGQGPQFIFQYYREEENGRGNFPPRFSGLQFPNYSSELNVNALELDDSALYLCASSSGLAQETQYFGPGTRLLVL.

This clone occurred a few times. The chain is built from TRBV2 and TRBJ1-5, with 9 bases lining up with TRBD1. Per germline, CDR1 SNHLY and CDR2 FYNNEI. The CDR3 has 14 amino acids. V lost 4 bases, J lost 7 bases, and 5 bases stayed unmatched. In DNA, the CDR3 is TGTGCCAGCAGTGGGGGGACAGGGCAACAGCCCCAGCATTTT. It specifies CASSGGTGQQPQHF.

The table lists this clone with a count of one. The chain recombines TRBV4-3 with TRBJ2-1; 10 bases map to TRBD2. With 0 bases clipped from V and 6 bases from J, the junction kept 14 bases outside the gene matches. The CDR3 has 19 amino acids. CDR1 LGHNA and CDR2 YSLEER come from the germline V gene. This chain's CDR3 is CASSQDPPGAGGLTNEQFF. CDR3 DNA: TGCGCCAGCAGCCAAGACCCCCCAGGAGCGGGGGGGCTTACCAATGAGCAGTTCTTC.

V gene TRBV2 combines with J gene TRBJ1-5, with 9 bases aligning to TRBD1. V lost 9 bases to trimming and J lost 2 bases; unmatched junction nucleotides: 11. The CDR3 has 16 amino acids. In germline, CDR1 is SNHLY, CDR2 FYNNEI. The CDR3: CASSQRTGEGNQPQHF. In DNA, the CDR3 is TGTGCCAGTAGCCAAAGGACAGGGGAGGGCAATCAGCCCCAGCATTTT.

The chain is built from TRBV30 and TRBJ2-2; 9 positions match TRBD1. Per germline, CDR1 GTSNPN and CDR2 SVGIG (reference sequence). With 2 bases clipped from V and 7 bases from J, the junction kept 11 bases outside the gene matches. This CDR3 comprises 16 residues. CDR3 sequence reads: CAWSPVNRGLVGELFF. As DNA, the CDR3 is TGTGCCTGGAGTCCTGTCAACAGGGGGCTGGTCGGGGAGCTGTTTTTT.

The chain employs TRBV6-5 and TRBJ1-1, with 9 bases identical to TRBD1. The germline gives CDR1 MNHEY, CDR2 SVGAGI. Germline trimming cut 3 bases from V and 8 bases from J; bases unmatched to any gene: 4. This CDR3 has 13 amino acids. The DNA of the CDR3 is TGTGCCAGCAGTTATAACAGGGGGCTAGAAGCTTTCTTT. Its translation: CASSYNRGLEAFF.

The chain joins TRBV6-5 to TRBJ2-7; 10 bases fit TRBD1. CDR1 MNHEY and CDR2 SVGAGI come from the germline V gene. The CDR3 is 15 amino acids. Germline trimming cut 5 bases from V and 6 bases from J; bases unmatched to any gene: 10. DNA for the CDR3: TGTGCCAGCAGTACATACCGGGACAGGGGTGGCGAGCAGTACTTC. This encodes CASSTYRDRGGEQYF.

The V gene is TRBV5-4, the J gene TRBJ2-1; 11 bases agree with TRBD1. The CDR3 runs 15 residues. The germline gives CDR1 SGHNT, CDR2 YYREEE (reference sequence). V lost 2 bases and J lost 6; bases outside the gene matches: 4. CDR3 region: CASSLAGTGGNEQFF. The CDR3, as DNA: TGTGCCAGCAGCTTAGCCGGGACAGGGGGCAATGAGCAGTTCTTC.

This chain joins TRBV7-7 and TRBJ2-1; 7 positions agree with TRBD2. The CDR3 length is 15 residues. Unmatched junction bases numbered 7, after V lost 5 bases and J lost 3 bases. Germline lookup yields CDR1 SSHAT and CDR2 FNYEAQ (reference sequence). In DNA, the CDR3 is TGTGCCAGCAGCGTGGGTGGCGGGGGCTACAATGAGCAGTTCTTC. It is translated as CASSVGGGGYNEQFF.

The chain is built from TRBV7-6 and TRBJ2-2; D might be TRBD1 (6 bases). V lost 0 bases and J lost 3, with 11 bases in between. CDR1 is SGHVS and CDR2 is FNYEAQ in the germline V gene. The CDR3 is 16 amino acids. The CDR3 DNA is TGTGCCAGCAGCTTAGCATACAGGGCTGACACCGGGGAGCTGTTTTTT. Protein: CASSLAYRADTGELFF.

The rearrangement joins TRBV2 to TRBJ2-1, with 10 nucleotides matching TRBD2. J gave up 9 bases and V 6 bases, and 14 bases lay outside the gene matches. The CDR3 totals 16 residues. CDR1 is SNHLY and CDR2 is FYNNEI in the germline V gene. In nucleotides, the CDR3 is TGTGCCAGCAGCCCGGGAAGAGCGGGGGGGACTTCTGAGCAGTTCTTC. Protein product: CASSPGRAGGTSEQFF.

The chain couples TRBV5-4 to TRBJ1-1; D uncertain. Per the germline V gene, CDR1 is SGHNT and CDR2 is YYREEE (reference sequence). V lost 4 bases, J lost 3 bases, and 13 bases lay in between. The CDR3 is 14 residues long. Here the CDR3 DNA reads TGTGCCAGCAGCGCAAGGTATTTGGACACTGAAGCTTTCTTT. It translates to CASSARYLDTEAFF.

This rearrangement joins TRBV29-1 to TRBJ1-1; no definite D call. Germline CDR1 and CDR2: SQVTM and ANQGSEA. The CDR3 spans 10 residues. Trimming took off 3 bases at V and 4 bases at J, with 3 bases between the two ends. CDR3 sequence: CSVETTEAFF. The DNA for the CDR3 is TGCAGCGTTGAGACCACTGAAGCTTTCTTT.

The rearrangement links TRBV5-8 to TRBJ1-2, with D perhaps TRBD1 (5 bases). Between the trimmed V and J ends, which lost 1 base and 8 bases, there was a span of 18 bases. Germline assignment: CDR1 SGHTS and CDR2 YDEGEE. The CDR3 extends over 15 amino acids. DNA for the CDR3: TGTGCCAGCAGCTTGACAGGACTCGAGACCACCGGCTACACCTTC. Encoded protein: CASSLTGLETTGYTF.

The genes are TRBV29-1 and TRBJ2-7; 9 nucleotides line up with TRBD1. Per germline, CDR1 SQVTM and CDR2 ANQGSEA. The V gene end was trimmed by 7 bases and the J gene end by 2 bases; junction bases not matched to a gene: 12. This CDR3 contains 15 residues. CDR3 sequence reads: CSALQPGQGTYEQYF. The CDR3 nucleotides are TGCAGCGCCTTACAACCGGGACAGGGAACCTACGAGCAGTACTTC.

DNA of the CDR3: TGCGCCAGCAGCCAGAGGACAGGGGGGAACTATGGCTACACCTTC. It yields the protein CASSQRTGGNYGYTF. V is TRBV4-3 and J is TRBJ1-2; 10 bases match TRBD1. The ends lost 3 bases at V and 2 bases at J; junction bases unmatched: 3. This CDR3 spans 15 amino acids. CDR1 is LGHNA, CDR2 YSLEER, per germline.

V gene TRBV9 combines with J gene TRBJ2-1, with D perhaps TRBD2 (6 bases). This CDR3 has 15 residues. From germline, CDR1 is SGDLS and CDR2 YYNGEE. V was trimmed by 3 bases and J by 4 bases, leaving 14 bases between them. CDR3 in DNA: TGTGCCAGCAGCGCGCGCGGGGATGTGTACAATGAGCAGTTCTTC. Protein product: CASSARGDVYNEQFF.

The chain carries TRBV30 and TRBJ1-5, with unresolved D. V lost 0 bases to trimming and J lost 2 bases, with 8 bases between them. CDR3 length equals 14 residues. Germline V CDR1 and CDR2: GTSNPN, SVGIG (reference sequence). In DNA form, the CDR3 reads TGTGCCTGGAGTGTTGGTCCGGGCAATCAGCCCCAGCATTTT. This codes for CAWSVGPGNQPQHF.

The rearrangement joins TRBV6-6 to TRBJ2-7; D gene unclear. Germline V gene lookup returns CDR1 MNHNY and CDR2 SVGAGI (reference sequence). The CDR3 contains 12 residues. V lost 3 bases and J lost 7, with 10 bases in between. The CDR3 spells CASSYNRREQYF. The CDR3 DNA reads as TGTGCCAGCAGTTATAACCGCCGAGAGCAGTACTTC.

For the CDR3, the DNA is TGCAGTGCTCGTGGGACAGATGGCTACACCTTC. Translating it yields CSARGTDGYTF. The rearrangement joins TRBV20-1 to TRBJ1-2, with 7 bases fitting TRBD1. V gave up 5 bases and J gave up 6 bases; unmatched junction bases: 3. Germline lookup yields CDR1 DFQATT and CDR2 SNEGSKA (reference sequence). The CDR3 sequence is 11 residues long.

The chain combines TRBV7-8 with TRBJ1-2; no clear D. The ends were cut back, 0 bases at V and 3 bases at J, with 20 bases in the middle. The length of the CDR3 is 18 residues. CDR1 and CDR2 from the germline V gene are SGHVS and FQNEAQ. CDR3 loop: CASSLAFAEARTDYGYTF. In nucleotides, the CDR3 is TGTGCCAGCAGCTTAGCGTTCGCGGAGGCTAGAACGGACTATGGCTACACCTTC.

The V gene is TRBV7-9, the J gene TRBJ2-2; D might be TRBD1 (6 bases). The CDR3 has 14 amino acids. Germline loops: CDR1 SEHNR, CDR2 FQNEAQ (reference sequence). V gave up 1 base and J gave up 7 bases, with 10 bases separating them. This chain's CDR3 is CASSLGGGVGELFF. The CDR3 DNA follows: TGTGCCAGCAGCTTAGGAGGGGGTGTCGGGGAGCTGTTTTTT.

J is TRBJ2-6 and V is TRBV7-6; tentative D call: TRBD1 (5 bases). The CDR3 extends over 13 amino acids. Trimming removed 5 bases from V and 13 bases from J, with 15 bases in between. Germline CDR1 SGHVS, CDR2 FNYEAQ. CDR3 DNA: TGTGCCAGCAGCCCCACAGGAGCTTGGGTCCTGACTTTC. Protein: CASSPTGAWVLTF.

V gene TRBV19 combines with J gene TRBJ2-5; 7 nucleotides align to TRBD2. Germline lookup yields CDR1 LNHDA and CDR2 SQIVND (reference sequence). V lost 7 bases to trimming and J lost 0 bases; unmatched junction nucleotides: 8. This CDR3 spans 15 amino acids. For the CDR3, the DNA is TGTGCCAGTACCCTGACTAGCTCTTACCAAGAGACCCAGTACTTC. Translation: CASTLTSSYQETQYF.

The CDR3 bases are TGTGCCAGCAGCCTTGGACAGCCGAACACCGGGGAGCTGTTTTTT. This translates into CASSLGQPNTGELFF. The chain recombines TRBV7-9 with TRBJ2-2; D is perhaps TRBD1 (6 bases). The ends were cut back, 5 bases at V and 0 bases at J, with 10 bases in the middle. The CDR3 consists of 15 residues. Germline CDR1 is SEHNR and CDR2 is FQNEAQ (reference sequence).

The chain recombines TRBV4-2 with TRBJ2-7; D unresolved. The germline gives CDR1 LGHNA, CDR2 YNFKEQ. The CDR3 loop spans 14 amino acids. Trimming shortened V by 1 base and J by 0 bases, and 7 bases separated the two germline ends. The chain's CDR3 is CASSQASFSYEQYF. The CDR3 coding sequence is TGTGCCAGCAGCCAAGCTTCTTTCTCCTACGAGCAGTACTTC.

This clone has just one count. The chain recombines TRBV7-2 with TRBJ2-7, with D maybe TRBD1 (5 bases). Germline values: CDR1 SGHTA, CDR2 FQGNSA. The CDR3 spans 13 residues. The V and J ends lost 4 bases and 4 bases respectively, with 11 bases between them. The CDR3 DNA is TGTGCCAGCAGCTCGACAGAGACGTACGAGCAGTACTTC. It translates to CASSSTETYEQYF.

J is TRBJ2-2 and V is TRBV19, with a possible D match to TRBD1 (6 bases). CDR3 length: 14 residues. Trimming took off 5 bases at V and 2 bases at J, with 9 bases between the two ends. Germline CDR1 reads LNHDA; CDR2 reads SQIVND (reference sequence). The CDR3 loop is CASSPQGNTGELFF. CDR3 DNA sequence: TGTGCCAGTAGTCCACAGGGAAACACCGGGGAGCTGTTTTTT.

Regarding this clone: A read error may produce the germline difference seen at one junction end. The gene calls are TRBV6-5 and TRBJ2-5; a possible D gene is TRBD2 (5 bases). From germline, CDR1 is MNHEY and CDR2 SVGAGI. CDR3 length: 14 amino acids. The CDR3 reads CASKPARAQGTQYF. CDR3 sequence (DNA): TGTGCCAGCAAGCCGGCGAGGGCCCAAGGGACCCAGTACTTC.

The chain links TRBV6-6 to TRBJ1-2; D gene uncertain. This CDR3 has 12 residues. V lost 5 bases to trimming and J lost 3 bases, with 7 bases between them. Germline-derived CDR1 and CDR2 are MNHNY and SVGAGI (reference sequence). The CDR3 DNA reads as TGTGCCAGCAGTCGGACGGACTATGGCTACACCTTC. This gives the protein CASSRTDYGYTF.